The 31 T cell receptor beta chains below were found in one sample sequenced in a study of CD8 T cells in ankylosing spondylitis. Via MiXCR, TCRdb re-called the 5' RACE reads, giving one row per CDR3 protein. The sample yields fewer than 350,000 distinct CDR3 sequences, roughly 11% seen once. The specimen was blood, either unsorted or a sorted T cell fraction (not recorded which). Source of these receptors: a female donor with ankylosing spondylitis or in good health (not recorded which).

This clonotype appeared many times. This chain links TRBV20-1 with TRBJ2-7; TRBD2 matches at 7 bases. The CDR3 has 14 amino acids. V gave up 3 bases and J gave up 3 bases; unmatched junction bases: 8. Germline V gene lookup returns CDR1 DFQATT and CDR2 SNEGSKA (reference sequence). The CDR3, as DNA: TGCAGTGCTAGCTCGGGGAGGGGAGGCTACGAGCAGTACTTC. This gives the protein CSASSGRGGYEQYF.

This clonotype appeared a few times. This chain connects TRBV20-1 to TRBJ1-1; possible D gene TRBD1, 5 bases. Per germline, CDR1 DFQATT and CDR2 SNEGSKA (reference sequence). Trimming cost V 1 base and J 1 base, with 13 bases left between them. CDR3 length: 15 amino acids. Written as DNA, the CDR3 is TGCAGTGCTAGAGCCTTCGGGACTCCGAACACTGAAGCTTTCTTT. Its translation: CSARAFGTPNTEAFF.

This rearrangement joins TRBV6-1 to TRBJ2-5, with D perhaps matching TRBD1 or TRBD2 (5 bases each). Germline values: CDR1 MNHNS, CDR2 SASEGT. V lost 6 bases and J 4 bases, leaving 21 bases between the germline ends. This CDR3 is built from 16 residues. The CDR3 DNA is TGTGCCAGCAGGCCCCAGTGGGGGTTTCGGCGAGAGACCCAGTACTTC. Its protein is CASRPQWGFRRETQYF.

This clonotype showed up many times. This chain connects TRBV29-1 to TRBJ2-7; TRBD1 agrees at 7 bases. The CDR3 sequence is 13 residues long. The germline V gene has CDR1 SQVTM and CDR2 ANQGSEA. J gave up 0 bases and V 6 bases, and 5 bases lay outside the gene matches. The CDR3 region is CSVGQFSSYEQYF. DNA for the CDR3: TGCAGCGTGGGACAGTTTAGCTCCTACGAGCAGTACTTC.

This clonotype came up many times. The rearrangement links TRBV5-1 to TRBJ1-1, with D perhaps matching TRBD1 (6 bases). With 2 bases removed from V and 1 base from J, the gap between germline ends came to 12 bases. CDR1 and CDR2 from the germline V gene are SGHRS and YFSETQ. This CDR3 region has 15 residues. The CDR3 region is CASSFRDIRNTEAFF. DNA for the CDR3: TGCGCCAGCAGCTTCCGGGACATAAGGAACACTGAAGCTTTCTTT.

This clonotype was recorded at least ten times. The CDR3 loop reads CASSGRDSRGNEQFF. In DNA, the CDR3 is TGCGCCAGCTCGGGGCGGGATTCTCGGGGCAATGAGCAGTTCTTC. This chain links TRBV10-2 with TRBJ2-1, with D possibly matching TRBD2 (6 bases). Germline assignment: CDR1 WSHSY and CDR2 SAAADI. Trimming removed 8 bases at V and 6 bases at J, with 20 bases between. The CDR3 contains 15 residues.

This clonotype was observed a few times. The chain recombines TRBV7-2 with TRBJ2-7; maybe TRBD1 (5 bases). From germline, CDR1 is SGHTA and CDR2 FQGNSA. The CDR3 is made up of 14 amino acids. V was pared by 9 bases and J by 2 bases, with 17 bases between. The CDR3 loop is CASRRPLGPYEQYF. CDR3 coding DNA: TGTGCCAGTCGCAGGCCCTTGGGGCCCTACGAGCAGTACTTC.

This clonotype has more than one count but fewer than ten. The V and J genes are TRBV11-2 and TRBJ2-1; 9 nucleotides match TRBD2. Germline-derived CDR1 and CDR2 are SGHAT and FQNNGV. With 4 bases clipped from V and 7 bases from J, the junction kept 8 bases outside the gene matches. The CDR3 extends over 15 amino acids. The CDR3 sequence: CASSSQAGGRNEQFF. The CDR3 DNA is TGTGCCAGCAGCTCCCAGGCGGGGGGGCGTAATGAGCAGTTCTTC. Full variable domain (missing parts from reference TRBV11-2 and TRBJ2-1): EAGVAQSPRYKIIEKRQSVAFWCNPISGHATLYWYQQILGQGPKLLIQFQNNGVVDDSQLPKDRFSAERLKGVDSTLKIQPAKLEDSAVYLCASSSQAGGRNEQFFGPGTRLTVL.

This clonotype was found many times. The rearrangement uses TRBV15 and TRBJ2-1, with a weak D call TRBD2 (6 bases). This CDR3 is 12 amino acids long. Germline V CDR1 and CDR2: LNHNV, YYDKDF (reference sequence). CDR3 sequence: CAAGPNYNEQFF. The CDR3 DNA sequence: TGTGCGGCGGGACCAAACTACAATGAGCAGTTCTTC.

This clonotype occurred many times. V usage is TRBV20-1 and J usage is TRBJ2-5; TRBD1 aligns across 8 bases. The V gene's germline CDR1 is DFQATT and CDR2 SNEGSKA (reference sequence). Trimming at V came to 6 bases and at J to 5 bases, leaving 5 bases not matched to a gene. This CDR3 is 12 amino acids long. For the CDR3, the DNA is TGCAGTGCGAAGACAGGGGTGGAGACCCAGTACTTC. Its protein is CSAKTGVETQYF.

The V gene is TRBV18, the J gene TRBJ2-5; unclear D gene. CDR1 KGHSH and CDR2 LQKENI come from the germline V gene. There are 15 residues in the CDR3. Trimming pared 3 bases from V and 5 bases from J, leaving 16 bases between. The CDR3 protein is CASSPYGYDWETQYF. The CDR3, as DNA: TGTGCCAGCTCACCGTATGGGTACGATTGGGAGACCCAGTACTTC. Full variable domain (rest looked up from reference TRBV18 and TRBJ2-5): NAGVMQNPRHLVRRRGQEARLRCSPMKGHSHVYWYRQLPEEGLKFMVYLQKENIIDESGMPKERFSAEFPKEGPSILRIQQVVRGDSAAYFCASSPYGYDWETQYFGPGTRLLVL.

The table lists this clonotype with a few counts. The gene calls are TRBV30 and TRBJ2-7, with D tentatively TRBD1 (5 bases). Germline values: CDR1 GTSNPN, CDR2 SVGIG (reference sequence). This CDR3 region has 11 residues. V dropped 2 bases and J dropped 12 bases, with 14 bases sitting between them. For the CDR3, the DNA is TGTGCCTGGAGTCTTCGACAGAGCGTGTACTTC. Amino acid sequence: CAWSLRQSVYF. Using reference TRBV30 and TRBJ2-7 for the parts outside the CDR3, the full variable domain is SQTIHQWPATLVQPVGSPLSLECTVEGTSNPNLYWYRQAAGRGLQLLFYSVGIGQISSEVPQNLSASRPQDRQFILSSKKLLLSDSGFYLCAWSLRQSVYFGPGTRLTVT.

V usage is TRBV7-9 and J usage is TRBJ1-1; tentatively, D is TRBD1 (6 bases). Trimming stripped 5 bases from V and 0 bases from J, with 10 bases between. The germline V gene encodes CDR1 SEHNR and CDR2 FQNEAQ (reference sequence). This CDR3 spans 14 amino acids. The CDR3 nucleotides read TGTGCCAGCAGCATGCGGACAGTGAACACTGAAGCTTTCTTT. It is translated as CASSMRTVNTEAFF. The variable domain in full, with the rest retrieved from reference TRBV7-9 and TRBJ1-1, is DTGVSQNPRHKITKRGQNVTFRCDPISEHNRLYWYRQTLGQGPEFLTYFQNEAQLEKSRLLSDRFSAERPKGSFSTLEIQRTEQGDSAMYLCASSMRTVNTEAFFGQGTRLTVV.

This clonotype was detected ten times or more. The chain uses TRBV5-1 and TRBJ2-3, with D maybe TRBD2 (7 bases). Trimming took 4 bases from V and 5 from J, leaving 23 bases between them. CDR1 and CDR2 from the germline V gene are SGHRS and YFSETQ. This CDR3 is 17 amino acids long. The CDR3 sequence: CASSLLGAGVGEDTQYF. The CDR3 DNA reads TGCGCCAGCAGCCTCTTGGGGGCGGGGGTTGGCGAAGATACGCAGTATTTT.

The V call is TRBV3-1, the J call TRBJ2-1; D may match TRBD1 or TRBD2 (5 bases each). The CDR3 is 17 residues long. The V and J ends lost 6 bases and 2 bases respectively, with 20 bases between them. The germline gives CDR1 LGHDT, CDR2 YNNKEL (reference sequence). CDR3 bases: TGTGCCAGCAGTGAAAACCCGGGACGGACGGCCTACAATGAGCAGTTCTTC. It is translated as CASSENPGRTAYNEQFF.

This clonotype was seen only a few times. The CDR3 spells CASRSRPNQPQHF. The CDR3, as DNA: TGTGCCAGCAGAAGCCGCCCCAATCAGCCCCAGCATTTT. This rearrangement joins TRBV12-3 or TRBV12-4 to TRBJ1-5; no firm D call. Trimming pared 6 bases from V and 3 bases from J, leaving 9 bases between. The CDR3 has 13 residues.

This clonotype was detected many times. J is TRBJ2-3 and V is TRBV7-2, with 7 bases that match TRBD1. CDR1 SGHTA and CDR2 FQGNSA come from the germline V gene. The CDR3 runs to 15 residues. J gave up 4 bases and V 5 bases, and 9 bases lay outside the gene matches. In DNA form, the CDR3 reads TGTGCCAGCAGCCCAATGAGGGGGCGTTCAGATACGCAGTATTTT. Protein: CASSPMRGRSDTQYF.

This clonotype has a count of ten or more. The rearrangement links TRBV5-1 to TRBJ2-3, with D tentatively TRBD1 or TRBD2 (5 bases each). Trimming shortened V by 3 bases and J by 4 bases, and 9 bases separated the two germline ends. The CDR3 totals 13 residues. Germline lookup yields CDR1 SGHRS and CDR2 YFSETQ. CDR3 region: CASSSQGADTQYF. CDR3 nucleotides: TGCGCCAGCAGCTCCCAGGGAGCAGATACGCAGTATTTT.

The table lists this clonotype with a few counts. J is TRBJ2-6 and V is TRBV7-8; perhaps TRBD2 as D (5 bases). This CDR3 is 20 amino acids long. Trimming removed 2 bases at V and 0 bases at J, with 20 bases between. CDR1 is SGHVS, CDR2 FQNEAQ, per germline. This CDR3 reads CASSLIPWRRESSGANVLTF. The DNA for the CDR3 is TGTGCCAGCAGCTTAATTCCGTGGAGGCGAGAAAGCTCTGGGGCCAACGTCCTGACTTTC.

Ten or more counts support this clonotype. V usage is TRBV7-6 and J usage is TRBJ1-4; maybe TRBD1 (6 bases). The length of the CDR3 is 14 residues. CDR1 SGHVS and CDR2 FNYEAQ come from the germline V gene. Trimming removed 2 bases at V and 8 bases at J, with 12 bases between. The CDR3 DNA reads TGTGCCAGCAGCTTATTCGGGGACACAGAAAAACTGTTTTTT. Translating it yields CASSLFGDTEKLFF.

Only a few counts were recorded for this clonotype. This rearrangement joins TRBV7-8 to TRBJ1-2; D remains ambiguous. CDR3 length equals 15 residues. The V gene lost 4 bases and the J gene lost 5 bases, with 17 bases spanning the gap. CDR1 is SGHVS and CDR2 is FQNEAQ in the germline V gene. The CDR3 spells CASSSSEAPGYGYTF. In nucleotides, the CDR3 is TGTGCCAGCAGCTCTTCCGAGGCCCCGGGATATGGCTACACCTTC.

This clonotype was seen a few times. This chain connects TRBV5-1 to TRBJ2-1; 10 positions agree with TRBD2. J lost 2 bases, V lost 4 bases, and 12 bases had no gene match. This CDR3 spans 18 amino acids. The V gene's germline CDR1 is SGHRS and CDR2 YFSETQ. The CDR3 region is CASSLSGTSASAYNEQFF. The CDR3 DNA reads as TGCGCCAGCAGCCTCTCCGGGACTAGCGCCTCCGCCTACAATGAGCAGTTCTTC.

This clonotype was counted at least ten times. V usage is TRBV12-3 or TRBV12-4 and J usage is TRBJ1-6; 10 bases agree with TRBD1. The CDR3 length is 15 residues. Germline trimming cut 4 bases from V and 10 bases from J; bases unmatched to any gene: 7. This chain's CDR3 is CASSSGQGVWSPLHF. The CDR3, as DNA: TGTGCCAGCAGTTCTGGACAGGGGGTTTGGTCACCCCTCCACTTT.

The sample holds many counts of this clonotype. The CDR3 DNA is TGTGCCATCAGGGGACAGAGCTCCTACAATGAGCAGTTCTTC. Its protein product is CAIRGQSSYNEQFF. The V gene is TRBV10-3, the J gene TRBJ2-1, with TRBD1 matching 7 bases. The germline gives CDR1 ENHRY, CDR2 SYGVKD. CDR3 length: 14 residues. With V trimmed by 6 bases and J by 0 bases, 2 bases remained unmatched.

This clonotype was recorded many times. The chain links TRBV20-1 to TRBJ2-7, with TRBD1 identical over 8 bases. Germline CDR1 is DFQATT and CDR2 is SNEGSKA (reference sequence). V gave up 6 bases and J gave up 1 base; unmatched junction bases: 11. CDR3 size: 15 residues. This chain's CDR3 is CSARRGTGGSYEQYF. For the CDR3, the DNA is TGCAGTGCCAGAAGGGGAACAGGGGGATCCTACGAGCAGTACTTC.

J is TRBJ2-1 and V is TRBV5-1; 9 bases align to TRBD2. Germline V gene lookup returns CDR1 SGHRS and CDR2 YFSETQ. The J segment lost 14 bases and the V segment lost 0 bases, leaving 9 bases of the junction unmatched. The CDR3 extends over 14 amino acids. Here the CDR3 DNA reads TGCGCCAGCAGCTTGGAGGTAGCGGGGGCCGTGGAGTTCTTC. Translated: CASSLEVAGAVEFF.

This clonotype was detected many times. The chain couples TRBV5-1 to TRBJ1-1, with D possibly being TRBD1 (5 bases). V gave up 2 bases and J gave up 1 base, with 12 bases separating them. This CDR3 region has 15 residues. CDR1 is SGHRS and CDR2 is YFSETQ in the germline V gene. CDR3 bases: TGCGCCAGCAGCTTTTTGGGGCCCAAGAACACTGAAGCTTTCTTT. As protein: CASSFLGPKNTEAFF.

This clonotype was counted many times. The CDR3 spells CASAPETGILYYGYTF. As DNA, the CDR3 is TGCGCCAGCGCCCCCGAGACAGGGATCCTGTACTATGGCTACACCTTC. The chain links TRBV5-1 to TRBJ1-2; TRBD1 matches at 7 bases. V lost 7 bases and J lost 3; bases outside the gene matches: 15. The CDR3 spans 16 residues. Germline CDR1 is SGHRS and CDR2 is YFSETQ.

This clonotype was detected only once. V and J are TRBV5-1 and TRBJ1-3; maybe TRBD1 (6 bases). Between the trimmed V and J ends, which lost 4 bases and 0 bases, there was a span of 14 bases. The CDR3 is 16 amino acids. Germline assignment: CDR1 SGHRS and CDR2 YFSETQ. CDR3 in amino acids: CASSPGTSSSGNTIYF. DNA for the CDR3: TGCGCCAGCAGCCCGGGGACATCGAGCTCTGGAAACACCATATATTTT. The full variable domain, its missing parts supplied by reference TRBV5-1 and TRBJ1-3, is KAGVTQTPRYLIKTRGQQVTLSCSPISGHRSVSWYQQTPGQGLQFLFEYFSETQRNKGNFPGRFSGRQFSNSRSEMNVSTLELGDSALYLCASSPGTSSSGNTIYFGEGSWLTVV.

This clonotype was picked up many times. The chain employs TRBV7-2 and TRBJ2-1; D unresolved. The CDR3 contains 15 residues. Germline assignment: CDR1 SGHTA and CDR2 FQGNSA. V lost 5 bases to trimming and J lost 1 base, with 12 bases between them. This CDR3 is CASSRRTPSYNEQFF. CDR3 DNA: TGTGCCAGCAGCAGAAGAACACCGTCCTACAATGAGCAGTTCTTC.

This clonotype was recorded many times. This chain connects TRBV20-1 to TRBJ1-3; D remains unclear. The germline V gene has CDR1 DFQATT and CDR2 SNEGSKA (reference sequence). The CDR3 extends over 13 amino acids. The germline V and J ends were trimmed by 0 bases and 4 bases, with 7 bases remaining between them. In nucleotides, the CDR3 is TGCAGTGCTAGAGAAGGGCCCGGAAACACCATATATTTT. This gives the protein CSAREGPGNTIYF.